This record covers a single T cell receptor beta chain. Antigen specificity is unknown. The sample comes from a study of T-cell memory formation after mild COVID-19. Study conclusions and caveats: CD4+ bias marked clones expanding day 15 to 37, unlike balanced contracting clones. Some SARS-CoV-2-responding clones were already detected in memory before infection.

TCRdb recomputed calls from the 5' RACE reads with MiXCR, one row per CDR3 protein. Here the sample spans 180,000 or so distinct CDR3 sequences, 15% to 20% being singletons. Germline V gene sequence: CDR1 MNHEY, CDR2 SVGAGI. The CDR3 sequence is 13 residues long. V was shortened by 6 bases and J by 5 bases, with 11 bases between the two germline ends. The origin of this receptor is an adult woman who had mild COVID-19 (a few samples of this study predate the infection). Cell type and time point are not known. Sequencing was performed on PBMCs or a T cell subset sorted from them (not recorded which). This chain joins TRBV6-5 and TRBJ2-1; D may be TRBD1 (6 bases). The CDR3 is CASRRTANNEQFF. The DNA for the CDR3 is TGTGCCAGCAGGAGGACAGCTAACAATGAGCAGTTCTTC.